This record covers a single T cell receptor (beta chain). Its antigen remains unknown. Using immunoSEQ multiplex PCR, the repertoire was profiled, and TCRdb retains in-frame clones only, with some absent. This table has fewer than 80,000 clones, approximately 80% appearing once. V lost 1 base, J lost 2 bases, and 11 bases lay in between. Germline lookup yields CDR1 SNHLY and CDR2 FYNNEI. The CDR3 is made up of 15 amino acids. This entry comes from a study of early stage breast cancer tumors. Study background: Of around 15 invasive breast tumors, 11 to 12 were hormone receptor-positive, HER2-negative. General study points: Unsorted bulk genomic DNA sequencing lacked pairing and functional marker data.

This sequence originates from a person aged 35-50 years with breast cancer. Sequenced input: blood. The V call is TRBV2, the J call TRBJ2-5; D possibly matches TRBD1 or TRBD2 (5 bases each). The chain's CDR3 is CASSEGGNPQETQYF. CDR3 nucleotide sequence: TGTGCCAGCAGTGAAGGGGGGAACCCTCAAGAGACCCAGTACTTC. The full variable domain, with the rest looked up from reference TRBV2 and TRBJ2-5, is EPEVTQTPSHQVTQMGQEVILRCVPISNHLYFYWYRQILGQKVEFLVSFYNNEISEKSEIFDDQFSVERPDGSNFTLKIRSTKLEDSAMYFCASSEGGNPQETQYFGPGTRLLVL.